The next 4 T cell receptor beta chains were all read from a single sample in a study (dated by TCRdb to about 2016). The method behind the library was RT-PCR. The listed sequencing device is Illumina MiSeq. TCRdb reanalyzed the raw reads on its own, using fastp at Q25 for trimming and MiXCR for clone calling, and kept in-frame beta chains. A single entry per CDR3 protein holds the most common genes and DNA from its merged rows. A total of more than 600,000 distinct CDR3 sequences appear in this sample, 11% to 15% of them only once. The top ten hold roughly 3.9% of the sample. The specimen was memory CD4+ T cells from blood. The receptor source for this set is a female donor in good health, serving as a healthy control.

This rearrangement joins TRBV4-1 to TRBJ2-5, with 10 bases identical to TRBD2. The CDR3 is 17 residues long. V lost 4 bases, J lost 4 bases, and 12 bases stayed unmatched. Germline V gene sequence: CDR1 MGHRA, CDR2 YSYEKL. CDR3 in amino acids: CASSPGLAATGGETQYF. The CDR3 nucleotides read TGCGCCAGCAGCCCCGGACTAGCGGCCACTGGAGGAGAGACCCAGTACTTC.

The CDR3 sequence is CASSFVTSGSSEQYF. The CDR3 nucleotides are TGTGCCAGCAGCTTCGTTACTAGCGGGAGTTCCGAGCAGTACTTC. The chain combines TRBV7-2 with TRBJ2-7; 11 bases line up with TRBD2. The CDR3 runs 15 residues. J gave up 6 bases and V 3 bases, and 7 bases lay outside the gene matches. CDR1 is SGHTA and CDR2 is FQGNSA in the germline V gene.

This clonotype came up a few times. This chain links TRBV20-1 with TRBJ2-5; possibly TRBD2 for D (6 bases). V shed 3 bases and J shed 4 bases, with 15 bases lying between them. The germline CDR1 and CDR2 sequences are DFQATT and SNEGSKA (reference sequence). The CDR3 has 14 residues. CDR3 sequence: CSARVAAAGETQYF. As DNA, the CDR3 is TGCAGTGCTAGGGTAGCGGCGGCGGGAGAGACCCAGTACTTC.

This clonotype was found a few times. The CDR3 DNA sequence: TGCAGTGCCCTGGGGGGGAATGAGCAGTTCTTC. Its protein product is CSALGGNEQFF. The chain recombines TRBV20-1 with TRBJ2-1; 7 bases fit TRBD2. V gave up 6 bases and J gave up 7 bases; unmatched junction bases: 3. The CDR3 runs to 11 residues. Germline V gene lookup returns CDR1 DFQATT and CDR2 SNEGSKA (reference sequence).